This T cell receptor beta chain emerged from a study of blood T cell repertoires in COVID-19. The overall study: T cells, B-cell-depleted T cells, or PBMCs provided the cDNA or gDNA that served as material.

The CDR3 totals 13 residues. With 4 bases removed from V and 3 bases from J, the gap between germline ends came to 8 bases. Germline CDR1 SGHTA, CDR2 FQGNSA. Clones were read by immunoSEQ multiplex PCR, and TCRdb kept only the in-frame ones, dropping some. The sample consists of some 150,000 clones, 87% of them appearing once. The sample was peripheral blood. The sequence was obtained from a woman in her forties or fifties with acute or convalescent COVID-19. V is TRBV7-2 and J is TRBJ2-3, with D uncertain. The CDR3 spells CASSYQTTDTQYF. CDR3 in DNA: TGTGCCAGCAGCTACCAGACTACAGATACGCAGTATTTT.